This T cell receptor (beta chain) originates from a study of blood T cell repertoires in COVID-19 (dated by TCRdb to 2020 to 2022). With regard to the full study: Collaborator samples came from the United States, Italy and Spain and covered acute and convalescent phases of COVID-19. The prospective study material was composed of cDNA or gDNA derived from T cells, B-cell-depleted T cells, or PBMCs. The dataset comprised deeply sampled blood TCRbeta repertoires from subjects exposed to, actively infected with, or recovered from COVID-19. The repertoires were released in a freely available public database meant as a resource for research on the immune response to SARS-CoV-2. Samples came from the ongoing ImmuneRACE study (first 160 participants) plus 1,254 subjects from 6 global collaborators. Sample metadata almost always included a de-identified subject ID, COVID-19 status, age in years and sex. Where available, HLA class I and class II types were obtained from metadata supplied by the sample provider rather than from assay-based typing. The investigation overall reported the following: Clinical and demographic metadata were provided uncurated, with the amount varying by source and participant.

Of note for this clone: What this receptor recognizes is not known. No base quality information exists; no much larger clone differs at one position.

Participants in the prospective study were enrolled through a virtual design, were aged 18 to 89 years, and lived in 20 to 30 United States geographic areas. To assign participants to cohorts, the prospective study relied on clinical history that participants themselves reported in a screening survey and a study questionnaire. Recovered participants in ImmuneRACE Cohort 3 were defined as having two consecutive negative NP/OP PCR tests, clearance from a healthcare professional, or resolution of symptoms. In the prospective study, whole blood, serum and a nasopharyngeal or oropharyngeal swab were collected from each participant by mobile phlebotomists. Participants in the prospective study had the option to provide additional blood draws and questionnaires over a roughly two-month period. Blood samples from the prospective study were shipped frozen or at room temperature prior to DNA extraction.

The immunoSEQ Assay, a bias-controlled multiplex PCR, was used to amplify TCRbeta CDR3 regions from genomic DNA. On the authors' methods: Nucleated cell counts per sample were estimated from amplification of reference gene primers within the assay. To quantify the absolute abundance of each unique TCRbeta CDR3 rearrangement, sequence reads were collapsed and filtered. For each sample, productive Simpson clonality was calculated as the square root of Simpson's diversity index over productive rearrangements. The source is immuneACCESS, and TCRdb retained only in-frame sequences with V and J called. Part of the clones is not carried over; for the studies checked, unresolved V genes explain less than half of this, and the remainder is unexplained. The DNA was the basis for D and trimming; V, J and clone size are from that table. The sample table shows 250,000 to 400,000 clones, and 70% to 90% are seen once. The leading ten clones occupy roughly 5% of the sample.

The CDR3, from cysteine to phenylalanine, totals 14 residues. The only DNA kept is the CDR3, 42 bases in frame from the first base. CDR1 is given as MNHNY and CDR2 as SVGAGI, both from the germline V gene (reference sequence). V is pruned by 5 bases and J by 9 bases, leaving 9 bases of the junction without a gene match. The V and J segments used are TRBV6-6 and TRBJ2-1; 8 junctional bases match TRBD2. Sequenced material: PBMCs or T cells enriched from blood (not recorded which). This TCR was recovered from a woman under 40 who had recovered from COVID-19. The nucleotide sequence reads as follows: TGTGCCAGCAGTACCGTGACTAGCGCGGTTGAGCAGTTCTTC. Translated, this gives CASSTVTSAVEQFF.